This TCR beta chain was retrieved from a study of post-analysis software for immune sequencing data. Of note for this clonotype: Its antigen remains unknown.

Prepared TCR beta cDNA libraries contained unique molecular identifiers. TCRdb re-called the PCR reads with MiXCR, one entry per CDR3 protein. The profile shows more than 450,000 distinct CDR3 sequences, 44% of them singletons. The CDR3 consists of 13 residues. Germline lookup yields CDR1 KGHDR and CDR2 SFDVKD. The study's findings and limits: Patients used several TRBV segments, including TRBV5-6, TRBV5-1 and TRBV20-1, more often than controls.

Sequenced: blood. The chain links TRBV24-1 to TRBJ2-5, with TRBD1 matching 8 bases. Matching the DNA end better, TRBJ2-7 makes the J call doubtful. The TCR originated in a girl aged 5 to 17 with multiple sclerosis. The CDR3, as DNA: TGTGCCACCAGTGGCTTGACAGGGGACGAGCAGTACTTC. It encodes CATSGLTGDEQYF.